Each of the 17 T cell receptor beta chains below was sequenced from the same sample in a study of beta chain features in type 1 diabetes. What these receptors recognize is not known. Overall study findings and caveats: Moderate but significant shortening of TCRB CDR3s was recorded in all four CD4+ subsets from Type 1 diabetes patients.

Isolated RNA was reverse transcribed in full, so expressed TCRB transcripts were sequenced. Profiling relied on immunoSEQ multiplex PCR, and the TCRdb table lists in-frame clones only, not all of them. The sample lists more than 250,000 clones, approximately 16% occurring once. Sequencing was performed on naive CD4+ T cells from blood. The receptor set was obtained from a man in his late teens or twenties with type 1 diabetes.

The gene calls are TRBV6-6 and TRBJ2-2; TRBD2 matches 15 bases. Per germline, CDR1 MNHNY and CDR2 SVGAGI (reference sequence). CDR3 length: 15 amino acids. J lost 8 bases, V lost 6 bases, and 4 bases had no gene match. CDR3 sequence (DNA): TGTGCCAGCAGGGGGACTAGCGGGAGGAGGGGGGAGCTGTTTTTT. It codes for CASRGTSGRRGELFF.

CDR3 bases: TGTGCCAGCAGCGTAGCTACAGTTGGAAACACCATATATTTT. Its protein is CASSVATVGNTIYF. This rearrangement joins TRBV9 to TRBJ1-3; D gene ambiguous. The CDR3 totals 14 residues. Trimming left V 0 bases short and J 3 bases short, with 7 bases between. Germline V CDR1 and CDR2: SGDLS, YYNGEE.

The V gene is TRBV6-5, the J gene TRBJ1-6, with 10 nucleotides matching TRBD1. CDR3 length: 16 amino acids. CDR1 MNHEY and CDR2 SVGAGI come from the germline V gene. J lost 9 bases, V lost 0 bases, and 5 bases had no gene match. The chain's CDR3 is CASSYSPGQGSSPLHF. In DNA form, the CDR3 reads TGTGCCAGCAGTTACTCTCCGGGACAGGGGTCTTCACCCCTCCACTTT.

This chain links TRBV12-5 with TRBJ2-3; 7 positions match TRBD1. Germline CDR1 LGHNT, CDR2 FRNRAP. The CDR3 runs to 15 residues. Trimming at V came to 6 bases and at J to 6 bases, leaving 12 bases not matched to a gene. Here the CDR3 DNA reads TGTGCTAGTGGCCCCCGACAGGGACGGGGCGATACGCAGTATTTT. Translating gives CASGPRQGRGDTQYF.

This chain uses TRBV11-3 with TRBJ2-2, with 7 bases aligning to TRBD2. Losses at the gene ends were 1 base for V and 6 bases for J; bases not matched to a gene: 8. Germline assignment: CDR1 SGHNT and CDR2 YENEEA. The CDR3 is made up of 16 amino acids. The CDR3 reads CASSLVRGSIPGELFF. CDR3 DNA: TGTGCCAGCAGCTTAGTTCGCGGGAGTATCCCCGGGGAGCTGTTTTTT.

V and J are TRBV7-2 and TRBJ2-3; tentatively, D is TRBD2 (6 bases). Germline-derived CDR1 and CDR2 are SGHTA and FQGNSA. There are 16 residues in the CDR3. V lost 5 bases to trimming and J lost 14 bases, with 29 bases between them. In nucleotides, the CDR3 is TGTGCCAGCAGCCAGAGAACCCTTCCGGGAGCCGAGTTGGGGTATTTT. Protein: CASSQRTLPGAELGYF.

The table lists this clone with a few counts. The rearrangement joins TRBV18 to TRBJ1-1; D is possibly TRBD1 (5 bases). Germline assignment: CDR1 KGHSH and CDR2 LQKENI. Between the trimmed V and J ends, which lost 0 bases and 7 bases, there was a span of 6 bases. This CDR3 is 12 amino acids long. The CDR3 bases are TGTGCCAGCTCACCACCGGGGCTTGAAGCTTTCTTT. This gives the protein CASSPPGLEAFF.

In this sample, this clone turned up a few times. This sequence joins TRBV30 and TRBJ2-5, with D possibly TRBD2 on 5 matching bases. Germline V gene lookup returns CDR1 GTSNPN and CDR2 SVGIG (reference sequence). V was shortened by 4 bases and J by 5 bases, with 11 bases between the two germline ends. The CDR3 is 12 amino acids. In DNA, the CDR3 is TGTGCCTGGAAGGCCGGGGAGGAGACCCAGTACTTC. It translates to CAWKAGEETQYF.

The V gene is TRBV6-5, the J gene TRBJ1-2; a weak D match, TRBD1 (5 bases). There are 11 residues in the CDR3. Germline assignment: CDR1 MNHEY and CDR2 SVGAGI. V shed 2 bases and J shed 8 bases, with 6 bases lying between them. The CDR3 sequence is CASSYQGGYTF. In nucleotides, the CDR3 is TGTGCCAGCAGTTACCAGGGAGGCTACACCTTC.

In regard to this clone: Different DNA sequences within this sample yield the same CDR3. The chain is built from TRBV11-2 and TRBJ1-1; D gene ambiguous. The CDR3 is 13 amino acids. V gave up 3 bases and J gave up 5 bases, with 10 bases separating them. In germline, CDR1 is SGHAT, CDR2 FQNNGV. The chain's CDR3 is CASSLEGGTEAFF. In DNA form, the CDR3 reads TGTGCCAGCAGCTTGGAGGGAGGGACTGAAGCTTTCTTT.

The chain combines TRBV5-4 with TRBJ2-5; maybe TRBD2 (5 bases). The CDR3 spans 14 residues. Trimming took 4 bases from V and 1 from J, leaving 11 bases between them. CDR1 SGHNT and CDR2 YYREEE come from the germline V gene (reference sequence). CDR3 nucleotides: TGTGCCAGCAGCCCTCCCGGGGTCCAAGAGACCCAGTACTTC. It translates to CASSPPGVQETQYF.

This clone has just a few counts. J is TRBJ1-5 and V is TRBV7-9, with TRBD1 identical over 7 bases. The germline V gene has CDR1 SEHNR and CDR2 FQNEAQ (reference sequence). The length of the CDR3 is 16 residues. Unmatched junction bases numbered 12, after V lost 5 bases and J lost 5 bases. This chain's CDR3 is CASSRWIGQEYQPQHF. CDR3 nucleotide sequence: TGTGCCAGCAGCCGGTGGATCGGACAGGAGTATCAGCCCCAGCATTTT. The whole variable domain, filled in from reference TRBV7-9 and TRBJ1-5, reads DTGVSQNPRHKITKRGQNVTFRCDPISEHNRLYWYRQTLGQGPEFLTYFQNEAQLEKSRLLSDRFSAERPKGSFSTLEIQRTEQGDSAMYLCASSRWIGQEYQPQHFGDGTRLSIL.

The chain joins TRBV28 to TRBJ1-2; TRBD1 matches at 9 bases. CDR3 length: 10 amino acids. Looked up from germline, CDR1 is MDHEN and CDR2 is SYDVKM. This chain's CDR3 is CADRGRSNTF. The CDR3 DNA sequence: TGTGCGGACAGGGGAAGGAGCAACACCTTC.

The gene calls are TRBV7-8 and TRBJ2-7; TRBD1 is a possible D gene (6 bases). The CDR3 totals 15 residues. The V gene lost 6 bases and the J gene lost 1 base, with 16 bases spanning the gap. CDR1 SGHVS and CDR2 FQNEAQ come from the germline V gene. This CDR3 reads CASRISRDTSYEQYF. The CDR3 nucleotides are TGTGCCAGCAGGATCTCCCGGGACACTTCCTACGAGCAGTACTTC.

The sample holds a few counts of this clone. In the same sample, other DNA sequences code for this CDR3. The chain carries TRBV20-1 and TRBJ2-2; TRBD1 might be the D (5 bases). V was pared by 4 bases and J by 6 bases, with 6 bases between. From germline, CDR1 is DFQATT and CDR2 SNEGSKA (reference sequence). CDR3 length equals 11 residues. In nucleotides, the CDR3 is TGCAGTGCTAAGGGGTCCGGGGAGCTGTTTTTT. Protein sequence: CSAKGSGELFF.

This clone was seen only a few times. This chain joins TRBV7-2 and TRBJ2-7; maybe TRBD1 (5 bases). The CDR3 is 13 amino acids. Germline V lookup: CDR1 SGHTA, CDR2 FQGNSA. Trimming stripped 1 base from V and 12 bases from J, with 16 bases between. The CDR3 sequence: CASSLDWGGVWYF. The CDR3 coding sequence is TGTGCCAGCAGCTTAGACTGGGGCGGCGTCTGGTACTTC.

This clone was seen a few times. This CDR3 is CASSLSASYEQYF. The DNA of the CDR3 is TGCGCCAGCAGCTTAAGCGCCTCCTACGAGCAGTACTTC. The J gene is TRBJ2-7, the V gene TRBV5-1; no clear D. The V gene's germline CDR1 is SGHRS and CDR2 YFSETQ. The CDR3 is 13 residues long. Trimming cost V 2 bases and J 0 bases, with 6 bases left between them.